The entry below gives a single T cell receptor (beta chain) sequence along with its context. It lacks a known antigen. Base qualities are not at hand, and no much larger clone is one base apart. The sample comes from a study of identical twins listed by TCRdb under 2016. With respect to the entire study: The study deep-sequenced TCR alpha and beta repertoires from monozygotic twins, unrelated adults of various ages and cord blood to test whether fetal clonotypes persist. To rule out contamination, replicate twin experiments were performed at different times with different library preparation protocols.

Every donor was a healthy Caucasian. The twin cohort comprised three pairs of female monozygotic twins, all aged roughly 18 to 29 years. Positive isolation kits from Invitrogen were used to isolate CD4+ and CD8+ T cell populations. Here is what the overall study found, with its caveats: Because the same donors could not be followed over many years, conclusions were based on cross-sectional statistical analysis. Compared with coincidental sharing between unrelated individuals, out-of-frame TCR alpha sequences shared between twins had an excess of sequences with low generation probability. Fewer insertions were carried by abundant cord blood beta clonotypes; a weaker similar trend was observed in young adult naive repertoires, while no such trend was observed in memory repertoires. In monozygotic twins, recombination models systematically underestimated out-of-frame TCR alpha sharing, but the models matched the sharing seen between unrelated individuals. Invariant T cells such as MAIT and iNKT could partly confound zero-insertion analyses, although diverse VJ usage argued against such confounding for most clonotypes. Excess twin sharing in beta out-of-frame sequences was weaker because fewer shared sequences lowered the signal-to-noise ratio.

Library preparation used 5' RACE. TCRdb shows the sequencer as Illumina HiSeq 2000. A universal primer binding site was introduced by template switching, and a unique molecular identifier was present in the final cDNA, enabling accurate counting of TCR cDNA molecules. Specific primers in the conserved constant-segment region were used to synthesize first-strand cDNA for TCR alpha and beta chains. To control for contamination, every cDNA library was double barcoded, receiving both a SMART-Mk sample barcode and Illumina barcodes. TruSeq adapter sequences along with Illumina sample barcodes were introduced in two successive PCR steps. The TCR alpha and beta cDNA libraries were sequenced on the Illumina HiSeq platform using custom primers. As for the authors' bioinformatics: Unique molecular identifiers were extracted from raw reads with MiGEC, and CDR3 positions were determined with MiXCR. Recombination models were inferred per individual with the repgenHMM and IGoR tools using an EM algorithm. The analysis of shared clonotypes was done with the tcR package in R, with sharing normalized by the product of cloneset sizes. To study raw recombination free of thymic and clonal selection effects, out-of-frame nonproductive sequences were analyzed. TCRdb itself trimmed the public reads at Q25 with fastp, ran MiXCR and retained productive beta chains. Each CDR3 protein gets just one entry, which takes the most common genes and DNA from the rows behind it. TCRdb, not the original authors, processed these V and J calls. The sample table lists 400,000 to 550,000 distinct CDR3 sequences, 20% to 25% of them with a count of one. 2.9% of the sample goes to the ten largest clones.

Looking up the germline V gene yields CDR1 SGHTA and CDR2 FQGTGA. Trimming leaves V shorter by 5 bases and J shorter by 2 bases, with the junction holding 6 bases beyond the gene matches. The CDR3 covers 15 residues, taking in both the cysteine and the phenylalanine. The only DNA kept is the CDR3, 45 bases in frame from the first base. These data are also associated with another study on T cells expressing NK-cell markers. As that second study puts it: In sorted CD3+CD56+NKG2C+, CD3+CD56+NKG2C- and CD3+CD56-NKG2C+ T-cell subsets from several donors, TCR beta-chain repertoires were profiled. Among the eight sequenced donors, seven were HCMV-seropositive and one was HCMV-seronegative. In several experiments an anti-gammadeltaTCR antibody was added to restrict sorting to alphabetaTCR-expressing T cells. In five to seven donors, the dominant CD3+CD56+NKG2C+ clonotypes were found to rank among the top 10 CD8+ clonotypes and to make up roughly 1.0-7.0% of CD8+ T cells. Those dominant clonotypes were again the most abundant among CD3+CD56-NKG2C+ cells in four donors, at roughly 25-65%. Whether the expanded NKG2C-expressing T cell clones were specific for HCMV antigens was left unclear. All eight donors whose samples were sequenced were randomly selected healthy volunteers, three of them men and five women. HCMV serostatus was determined by detecting HCMV-specific IgG in serum with a commercial ELISA kit. MIGEC handled demultiplexing of the reads and grouping by UMI, while MiTCR was used to assemble and quantify clonotypes. To remove erroneous sequences, TCR cDNA sequences were retained only when supported by two or more reads. The tcR package was used for downstream repertoire analysis, with clonotypes matched between fractions based on CDR3 nucleotide sequence plus V segment. VDJmatch was used to annotate antigen specificity against VDJdb, with one amino acid substitution in CDR3 permitted.

What was sequenced was CD4+ T cells sorted from blood. The sequence was obtained from a woman aged 18-29 years in good health. Recombination connected TRBV7-3 to TRBJ2-1, with 7 bases in between that match TRBD2. The encoded CDR3 is CASSASGDTYNEQFF. The DNA sequence reads TGTGCCAGCAGCGCTAGCGGAGATACCTACAATGAGCAGTTCTTC.